Following are 23 T cell receptor beta chains from one sample sequenced in a study of T cells in Graves' hyperthyroidism and ophthalmopathy. TCR beta CDR3 region amplification was performed from RNA transcripts. The study used the HTBI primer set for a first-round RT-PCR of the TCR CDR3. Each CDR3 protein is one row after TCRdb ran MiXCR on the multiplex PCR reads. The table lists hundreds of thousands of distinct CDR3 sequences, 45% of them singletons. The sample taken for sequencing was peripheral blood or thyroid tissue (not recorded which). All receptors derive from an adult man with Graves' disease, either hyperthyroidism or ophthalmopathy (not recorded which).

In its sample, this clonotype was seen many times. The chain uses TRBV14 and TRBJ1-4; D uncertain. The length of the CDR3 is 14 residues. Per the germline V gene, CDR1 is SGHDN and CDR2 is FVKESK. V lost 2 bases and J 4 bases, leaving 8 bases between the germline ends. CDR3 residues: CASSQHGNNEKLFF. The CDR3, as DNA: TGTGCCAGCAGCCAACATGGGAATAATGAAAAACTGTTTTTT.

This clonotype was found a few times. V and J are TRBV10-3 and TRBJ2-7, with D perhaps assigned TRBD1 or TRBD2 (5 bases each). The V gene lost 11 bases and the J gene lost 2 bases, with 19 bases spanning the gap. Germline CDR1 reads ENHRY; CDR2 reads SYGVKD. The CDR3 consists of 14 residues. CDR3 bases: TGTGCCCCTCCGGGGACCGGACTTACCTACGAGCAGTACTTC. Residues: CAPPGTGLTYEQYF.

This chain joins TRBV9 and TRBJ2-7, with 10 bases fitting TRBD2. The CDR3 consists of 16 residues. V lost 4 bases and J lost 3; bases outside the gene matches: 10. Germline V gene lookup returns CDR1 SGDLS and CDR2 YYNGEE. In nucleotides, the CDR3 is TGTGCCAGCAGCTTATGGACTAGCGGAAAAAACTACGAGCAGTACTTC. Its translation: CASSLWTSGKNYEQYF.

This chain joins TRBV7-9 and TRBJ2-7; no firm D call. The tail of the sequence fits TRBJ2-1 better, so the J call may be wrong. This CDR3 is built from 14 residues. Germline-derived CDR1 and CDR2 are SEHNR and FQNEAQ (reference sequence). CDR3 nucleotide sequence: TGTGCCAGCAGCTTAGGCAGACGGTACAATGAGCAGTTCTTC. Translated, it gives CASSLGRRYNEQFF.

The chain couples TRBV7-9 to TRBJ1-1; 10 nucleotides line up with TRBD1. From germline, CDR1 is SEHNR and CDR2 FQNEAQ (reference sequence). V lost 0 bases, J lost 0 bases, and 10 bases stayed unmatched. This CDR3 spans 19 amino acids. The DNA for the CDR3 is TGTGCCAGCAGCTTAGCTTCTCGGGACAGGGGCTCCATGAACACTGAAGCTTTCTTT. This encodes CASSLASRDRGSMNTEAFF.

There are a few counts of this clonotype. A clone one base away is much larger, so this may be a read error. The chain has TRBV2 and TRBJ2-2; D is uncertain. This CDR3 is built from 11 residues. Trimming removed 2 bases from V and 7 bases from J, with 2 bases in between. Germline V gives CDR1 SNHLY, CDR2 FYNNEI. The CDR3 spells CASSEHGELFF. The CDR3 region has the DNA TGTGCCAGCAGTGAACACGGGGAGCTGTTTTTT.

This clonotype has more than one count but fewer than ten. The chain combines TRBV2 with TRBJ2-2; 8 bases line up with TRBD1. Germline assignment: CDR1 SNHLY and CDR2 FYNNEI. The CDR3 is 16 amino acids. The trim removed 4 bases at V and 6 bases at J, leaving 10 bases unmatched. In nucleotides, the CDR3 is TGTGCCAGCAGTGCCTGGACAGGGCGGTCGTCCGGGGAGCTGTTTTTT. It translates to CASSAWTGRSSGELFF.

This clonotype has a handful of counts. The chain carries TRBV7-8 and TRBJ1-4; D gene unclear. The V gene lost 4 bases and the J gene lost 0 bases, with 21 bases spanning the gap. The length of the CDR3 is 19 residues. Germline V lookup: CDR1 SGHVS, CDR2 FQNEAQ. CDR3 bases: TGTGCCAGCAGCTCTTCAGTTCGGCTGGCGTCTGCAACTAATGAAAAACTGTTTTTT. Amino acids: CASSSSVRLASATNEKLFF.

CDR3 sequence reads: CSARTGGPTNQPQHF. The CDR3 bases are TGCAGTGCTAGGACTGGGGGCCCGACCAATCAGCCCCAGCATTTT. The chain links TRBV20-1 to TRBJ1-5; possible D gene TRBD1, 6 bases. Germline V gives CDR1 DFQATT, CDR2 SNEGSKA (reference sequence). V was pared by 3 bases and J by 3 bases, with 15 bases between. The CDR3 spans 15 residues.

The chain couples TRBV20-1 to TRBJ1-4, with D perhaps matching TRBD1 (6 bases). The germline V and J ends were trimmed by 6 bases and 15 bases, with 17 bases remaining between them. CDR1 and CDR2 (germline): DFQATT, SNEGSKA (reference sequence). The CDR3 totals 11 residues. The CDR3 loop reads CSASAAGEVFF. In DNA, the CDR3 is TGCAGTGCCAGCGCGGCAGGGGAGGTGTTTTTT.

This clonotype has just a few counts. V is TRBV20-1 and J is TRBJ2-7; D ambiguous. Trimming took 1 base from V and 6 from J, leaving 7 bases between them. Germline-derived CDR1 and CDR2 are DFQATT and SNEGSKA (reference sequence). The CDR3 runs 11 residues. This CDR3 reads CSARVSAEQYF. The DNA of the CDR3 is TGCAGTGCTAGAGTATCTGCCGAGCAGTACTTC.

This sequence joins TRBV7-2 and TRBJ1-3; TRBD1 matches 10 bases. V shed 5 bases and J 4 bases; nucleotides not matched to a gene: 8. The CDR3 has 16 residues. Germline CDR1 SGHTA, CDR2 FQGNSA. The CDR3 nucleotides are TGTGCCAGCAGCCCGACGGGACAGGGGTCCGGAAACACCATATATTTT. Translation gives CASSPTGQGSGNTIYF.

This chain connects TRBV9 to TRBJ1-2, with D unresolved. V gave up 6 bases and J gave up 0 bases, with 18 bases separating them. Looked up from germline, CDR1 is SGDLS and CDR2 is YYNGEE. The CDR3 loop spans 16 amino acids. CDR3: CASMPVVWGTNYGYTF. For the CDR3, the DNA is TGTGCCAGCATGCCCGTGGTTTGGGGTACTAACTATGGCTACACCTTC.

In this sample, this clonotype turned up a few times. The J gene is TRBJ1-6, the V gene TRBV10-3, with TRBD1 matching over 8 bases. In germline, CDR1 is ENHRY, CDR2 SYGVKD. The CDR3 loop spans 14 amino acids. V lost 6 bases to trimming and J lost 10 bases; unmatched junction nucleotides: 8. CDR3 loop: CAIRSTGARSPLHF. DNA of the CDR3: TGTGCCATCAGGTCGACAGGGGCCAGATCACCCCTCCACTTT.

This clonotype was seen a handful of times. The V call is TRBV7-9, the J call TRBJ1-2; no firm D call. Between the trimmed V and J ends, which lost 5 bases and 1 base, there was a span of 14 bases. The CDR3 is 15 amino acids. CDR1 and CDR2 (germline): SEHNR, FQNEAQ (reference sequence). CDR3 protein: CASSQEGGFNYGYTF. DNA of the CDR3: TGTGCCAGCAGCCAAGAAGGAGGATTTAACTATGGCTACACCTTC.

This sequence joins TRBV19 and TRBJ2-6; 7 bases align to TRBD1. The length of the CDR3 is 17 residues. The V gene end was trimmed by 11 bases and the J gene end by 3 bases; junction bases not matched to a gene: 16. In germline, CDR1 is LNHDA, CDR2 SQIVND (reference sequence). The CDR3 protein is CAWSKDRSRRGANVLTF. CDR3 DNA: TGTGCCTGGAGTAAGGACAGGTCCCGTCGTGGGGCCAACGTCCTGACTTTC.

The chain has TRBV11-1 and TRBJ2-2; D is possibly TRBD2 (5 bases). CDR1 and CDR2 from the germline V gene are SGHAT and FQDESV (reference sequence). The length of the CDR3 is 15 residues. Trimming shortened V by 6 bases and J by 1 base, and 12 bases separated the two germline ends. CDR3 in DNA: TGTGCCAGCAGGCCCGGGAAGGTGAACACCGGGGAGCTGTTTTTT. Amino acids: CASRPGKVNTGELFF.

The chain couples TRBV5-1 to TRBJ2-7, with D possibly being TRBD1 or TRBD2 (5 bases each). This CDR3 has 15 residues. Trimming cost V 4 bases and J 3 bases, with 17 bases left between them. CDR1 is SGHRS and CDR2 is YFSETQ in the germline V gene. The CDR3 loop reads CASSQDRGDRYEQYF. CDR3 coding DNA: TGCGCCAGCAGCCAAGATCGAGGGGACCGCTACGAGCAGTACTTC.

V and J are TRBV5-1 and TRBJ2-5; tentatively, D is TRBD1 (6 bases). The CDR3 loop spans 14 amino acids. The germline V and J ends were trimmed by 7 bases and 1 base, with 14 bases remaining between them. The germline V gene has CDR1 SGHRS and CDR2 YFSETQ. The CDR3 loop is CASWGQPGQETQYF. The CDR3 nucleotides are TGCGCCAGCTGGGGACAACCGGGCCAAGAGACCCAGTACTTC.

The rearrangement uses TRBV9 and TRBJ1-1, with a possible D match to TRBD1 (5 bases). Germline V gives CDR1 SGDLS, CDR2 YYNGEE. This CDR3 spans 14 amino acids. The germline V and J ends were trimmed by 4 bases and 1 base, with 11 bases remaining between them. The CDR3 reads CASSQYGGNTEAFF. The DNA for the CDR3 is TGTGCCAGCAGCCAGTACGGGGGGAACACTGAAGCTTTCTTT.

In DNA form, the CDR3 reads TGTGCCTATACAGGGGGGAAGGAGACCCAGTACTTC. It encodes CAYTGGKETQYF. The genes are TRBV2 and TRBJ2-5; TRBD1 matches 8 bases. Germline trimming cut 11 bases from V and 5 bases from J; bases unmatched to any gene: 7. The V gene's germline CDR1 is SNHLY and CDR2 FYNNEI. CDR3 length: 12 residues.

This chain connects TRBV24-1 to TRBJ1-5, with D unclear. V gave up 5 bases and J gave up 3 bases, with 13 bases separating them. CDR3 length: 15 amino acids. In germline, CDR1 is KGHDR, CDR2 SFDVKD. The CDR3 bases are TGTGCCACCAGTGCTAGTTCCAGCGTCAATCAGCCCCAGCATTTT. This sequence encodes CATSASSSVNQPQHF.

This chain uses TRBV29-1 with TRBJ1-1; 9 bases map to TRBD1. The CDR3 length is 13 residues. V lost 6 bases and J lost 1; bases outside the gene matches: 3. The germline CDR1 and CDR2 sequences are SQVTM and ANQGSEA. The CDR3 spells CSVQTGGNTEAFF. DNA for the CDR3: TGCAGCGTCCAGACAGGGGGGAACACTGAAGCTTTCTTT.